The 7 T cell receptor beta chains below were found in one sample sequenced in a study of cytomegalovirus exposure and HLA in healthy donors listed by TCRdb under 2017. The library was built by means of the immunoSEQ multiplex PCR assay. For the multiplex PCR, a mixture combining 60 forward primers for TCR Vbeta segments and 13 reverse primers for TCR Jbeta segments was used. Held by TCRdb, this immuneACCESS table contains in-frame sequences only and omits some clones. Under half of the omission traces to an unresolved V gene where checked; the cause of the rest is unknown. The sample contains tens of thousands of clones, around 70% of them found a single time. More than 9% of the sample is in the top ten clones. Material: PBMCs. These receptors originate from a woman aged 50 to 65 in good health and CMV-seronegative.

CDR3 residues: CASSMASGRNEQFF. The CDR3 DNA follows: TGTGCCAGTAGTATGGCTAGCGGGAGGAATGAGCAGTTCTTC. The chain recombines TRBV19 with TRBJ2-1; 11 bases are a match to TRBD2. The CDR3 has 14 residues. Germline assignment: CDR1 LNHDA and CDR2 SQIVND (reference sequence). V was clipped by 3 bases and J by 7 bases; unmatched bases: 2. The variable domain in full, with the rest retrieved from reference TRBV19 and TRBJ2-1, is DGGITQSPKYLFRKEGQNVTLSCEQNLNHDAMYWYRQDPGQGLRLIYYSQIVNDFQKGDIAEGYSVSREKKESFPLTVTSAQKNPTAFYLCASSMASGRNEQFFGPGTRLTVL.

This chain uses TRBV6-1 with TRBJ1-5; 7 nucleotides match TRBD1. The ends lost 5 bases at V and 0 bases at J; junction bases unmatched: 4. The germline V gene encodes CDR1 MNHNS and CDR2 SASEGT. The CDR3 covers 15 residues. DNA for the CDR3: TGTGCCAGCAGTAGGACAGGAGATAGCAATCAGCCCCAGCATTTT. It codes for CASSRTGDSNQPQHF.

This sequence joins TRBV5-5 and TRBJ1-1; unclear D gene. The V and J ends lost 4 bases and 10 bases respectively, with 17 bases between them. Looked up from germline, CDR1 is SGHKS and CDR2 is YYEKEE (reference sequence). The CDR3 runs 13 residues. Here the CDR3 reads CASSRGNDPGAFF. The CDR3 nucleotides are TGTGCCAGCAGCCGGGGAAATGACCCCGGAGCTTTCTTT.

This clone is a singleton in its sample. The chain recombines TRBV6-6 with TRBJ2-7, with TRBD2 identical over 7 bases. J gave up 4 bases and V 5 bases, and 11 bases lay outside the gene matches. The germline gives CDR1 MNHNY, CDR2 SVGAGI (reference sequence). The CDR3 is made up of 15 amino acids. CDR3 sequence reads: CASSQLRTRAYEQYF. CDR3 bases: TGTGCCAGCAGTCAACTAAGGACTAGGGCGTACGAGCAGTACTTC.

The rearrangement uses TRBV29-1 and TRBJ1-1; D is undetermined. Germline lookup yields CDR1 SQVTM and CDR2 ANQGSEA. The CDR3 runs to 11 residues. Trimming took off 4 bases at V and 0 bases at J, with 3 bases between the two ends. CDR3 in DNA: TGCAGCGTTGCCTTGAACACTGAAGCTTTCTTT. Amino acid sequence: CSVALNTEAFF.

J is TRBJ1-5 and V is TRBV2; the D gene is possibly TRBD1 (5 bases). V was shortened by 5 bases and J by 7 bases, with 15 bases between the two germline ends. Germline V gene lookup returns CDR1 SNHLY and CDR2 FYNNEI. The CDR3 runs 14 residues. CDR3 bases: TGTGCCAGCAGTCCTCAGACAGACGGCCAGCCCCAGCATTTT. Translation gives CASSPQTDGQPQHF. Combining the CDR3 with reference TRBV2 and TRBJ1-5 gives the whole variable domain EPEVTQTPSHQVTQMGQEVILRCVPISNHLYFYWYRQILGQKVEFLVSFYNNEISEKSEIFDDQFSVERPDGSNFTLKIRSTKLEDSAMYFCASSPQTDGQPQHFGDGTRLSIL.

This rearrangement joins TRBV5-8 to TRBJ1-3; no definite D call. Germline V CDR1 and CDR2: SGHTS, YDEGEE. Trimming took off 4 bases at V and 0 bases at J, with 11 bases between the two ends. The CDR3 spans 15 residues. The CDR3 sequence is CASSLGLSSGNTIYF. CDR3 nucleotide sequence: TGTGCCAGCAGCCTGGGGTTGAGCTCTGGAAACACCATATATTTT. Supplemented by reference TRBV5-8 and TRBJ1-3, the full variable domain reads EAGVTQSPTHLIKTRGQQATLRCSPISGHTSVYWYQQALGLGLQFLLWYDEGEERNRGNFPPRFSGRQFPNYSSELNVNALELEDSALYLCASSLGLSSGNTIYFGEGSWLTVV.